This note documents a single T cell receptor (beta chain) sequence. Original processing notes: Counts of nucleated cells, estimated from reference gene primer amplification, were obtained. Repertoires were generated with immunoSEQ multiplex PCR, while TCRdb's copy carries only in-frame clones and drops some. The D gene and trimming were derived from the DNA, and the V and J assignments and clone size from that table. The repertoire holds some 150,000 clones, with under 95% as singletons. Germline CDR1 SGHTA, CDR2 FQGNSA. The CDR3 runs to 15 residues. Trimming left V 5 bases short and J 11 bases short, with 22 bases between. The data belong to a study of blood T cell repertoires in COVID-19. Overall study context: Italy, Spain and the United States were the sources of the convalescent and acute COVID-19 samples. PBMCs, B-cell-depleted T cells, or T cells were the source of the cDNA or gDNA that made up the material.

Source material: peripheral blood. The origin of this receptor is a man aged 45-65 years with acute or convalescent COVID-19. The V and J genes are TRBV7-2 and TRBJ2-1; D unresolved. The CDR3 spells CASSQAPGGGLKQFF. Written as DNA, the CDR3 is TGTGCCAGCAGCCAAGCCCCCGGCGGCGGATTGAAGCAGTTCTTC. The full variable domain, completed using reference TRBV7-2 and TRBJ2-1, is GAGVSQSPSNKVTEKGKDVELRCDPISGHTALYWYRQSLGQGLEFLIYFQGNSAPDKSGLPSDRFSAERTGGSVSTLTIQRTQQEDSAVYLCASSQAPGGGLKQFFGPGTRLTVL.